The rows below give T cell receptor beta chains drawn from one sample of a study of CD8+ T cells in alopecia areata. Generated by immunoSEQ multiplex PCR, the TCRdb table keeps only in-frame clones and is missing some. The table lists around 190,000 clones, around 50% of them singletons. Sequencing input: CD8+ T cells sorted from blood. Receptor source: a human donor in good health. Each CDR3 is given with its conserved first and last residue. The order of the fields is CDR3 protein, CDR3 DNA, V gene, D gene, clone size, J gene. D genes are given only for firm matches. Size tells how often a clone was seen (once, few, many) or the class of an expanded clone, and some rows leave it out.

cdr3_aa: CAIRGSGQNFF
cdr3_nt: TGTGCCATCCGAGGCTCGGGGCAGAATTTCTTC
v_call: TRBV6-5
d_call: -
clone_size: -
j_call: TRBJ1-2

cdr3_aa: CASSFDRSGPEAFF
cdr3_nt: TGTGCCAGCAGTTTCGACAGGTCCGGACCTGAAGCTTTCTTT
v_call: TRBV25-1
d_call: -
clone_size: -
j_call: TRBJ1-1

cdr3_aa: CASSSWTETVNQPQHF
cdr3_nt: TGTGCCAGTAGTTCCTGGACGGAGACGGTCAATCAGCCCCAGCATTTT
v_call: TRBV19
d_call: -
clone_size: few
j_call: TRBJ1-5

cdr3_aa: CSVAVATKNIQYF
cdr3_nt: TGCAGCGTTGCGGTGGCGACTAAAAACATTCAGTACTTC
v_call: TRBV29-1
d_call: -
clone_size: -
j_call: TRBJ2-4

cdr3_aa: CASSPGAAVEQYF
cdr3_nt: TGTGCCAGCAGCCCAGGGGCAGCGGTCGAGCAGTACTTC
v_call: TRBV5-6
d_call: -
clone_size: -
j_call: TRBJ2-7

cdr3_aa: CSDVELRGNYGYTF
cdr3_nt: TGCAGCGACGTCGAACTGCGGGGGAACTATGGCTACACCTTC
v_call: TRBV29-1
d_call: -
clone_size: -
j_call: TRBJ1-2

cdr3_aa: CASSGLFSGNTIYF
cdr3_nt: TGTGCCAGCAGCGGTCTTTTCTCTGGAAACACCATATATTTT
v_call: TRBV7-9
d_call: -
clone_size: -
j_call: TRBJ1-3

cdr3_aa: CSVAGLAVLQETQYF
cdr3_nt: TGCAGCGTTGCGGGACTAGCGGTCCTCCAAGAGACCCAGTACTTC
v_call: TRBV29-1
d_call: TRBD2
clone_size: -
j_call: TRBJ2-5

cdr3_aa: CASSQGSGANVLTF
cdr3_nt: TGTGCCAGCAGTCAGGGGTCTGGGGCCAACGTCCTGACTTTC
v_call: TRBV25-1
d_call: -
clone_size: few
j_call: TRBJ2-6

cdr3_aa: CASSLPQSYEQYF
cdr3_nt: TGTGCCAGCAGCTTACCTCAGAGCTACGAGCAGTACTTC
v_call: TRBV7-9
d_call: -
clone_size: -
j_call: TRBJ2-7

cdr3_aa: CASRPQREQETQYF
cdr3_nt: TGCGCCAGCAGACCACAGCGGGAACAAGAGACCCAGTACTTC
v_call: TRBV5-1
d_call: TRBD2
clone_size: -
j_call: TRBJ2-5

cdr3_aa: CASSSGALDYNSPLHF
cdr3_nt: TGTGCCAGCAGCTCAGGGGCGCTGGACTATAATTCACCCCTCCACTTT
v_call: TRBV7-2
d_call: -
clone_size: -
j_call: TRBJ1-6

cdr3_aa: CASNPRQGHGYTF
cdr3_nt: TGTGCCAGCAATCCCCGGCAGGGCCATGGCTACACCTTC
v_call: TRBV6-5
d_call: -
clone_size: -
j_call: TRBJ1-2

cdr3_aa: CASRGSYEQYF
cdr3_nt: TGTGCCAGCCGAGGATCCTACGAGCAGTACTTC
v_call: TRBV2
d_call: -
clone_size: -
j_call: TRBJ2-7

cdr3_aa: CSVAGQVNTEAFF
cdr3_nt: TGCAGCGTTGCGGGGCAGGTGAACACTGAAGCTTTCTTT
v_call: TRBV29-1
d_call: -
clone_size: -
j_call: TRBJ1-1

cdr3_aa: CASSPGRFFNSPLHF
cdr3_nt: TGTGCCAGCAGCCCCGGACGGTTTTTTAATTCACCCCTCCACTTT
v_call: TRBV6-5
d_call: -
clone_size: -
j_call: TRBJ1-6

cdr3_aa: CASSLGGLGTEAFF
cdr3_nt: TGTGCCAGCAGCTTGGGGGGGCTGGGGACTGAAGCTTTCTTT
v_call: TRBV5-4
d_call: -
clone_size: -
j_call: TRBJ1-1

cdr3_aa: CASSEGQGYTGELFF
cdr3_nt: TGTGCCAGCAGTGAAGGACAGGGTTACACCGGGGAGCTGTTTTTT
v_call: TRBV6-1
d_call: TRBD1
clone_size: -
j_call: TRBJ2-2

cdr3_aa: CASSLDNMVYNTEAFF
cdr3_nt: TGTGCCAGCAGCTTAGACAACATGGTTTACAACACTGAAGCTTTCTTT
v_call: TRBV7-9
d_call: -
clone_size: -
j_call: TRBJ1-1

cdr3_aa: CASSPDRGKNTEAFF
cdr3_nt: TGTGCCAGCAGCCCGGACAGGGGTAAAAACACTGAAGCTTTCTTT
v_call: TRBV13
d_call: TRBD1
clone_size: -
j_call: TRBJ1-1

cdr3_aa: CSVAQGTGGNEQFF
cdr3_nt: TGCAGCGTTGCTCAAGGGACAGGGGGAAATGAGCAGTTCTTC
v_call: TRBV29-1
d_call: TRBD1
clone_size: -
j_call: TRBJ2-1

cdr3_aa: CASSSGDWQAIQYF
cdr3_nt: TGTGCCAGCAGCTCCGGGGACTGGCAAGCCATTCAGTACTTC
v_call: TRBV11-2
d_call: -
clone_size: -
j_call: TRBJ2-4

cdr3_aa: CASSLGNGQFF
cdr3_nt: TGTGCCAGCAGCTTGGGCAATGGGCAGTTCTTC
v_call: TRBV5-4
d_call: -
clone_size: -
j_call: TRBJ2-1

cdr3_aa: CASSFSSGGYNEQFF
cdr3_nt: TGCGCCAGCAGCTTCTCTAGCGGGGGCTACAATGAGCAGTTCTTC
v_call: TRBV5-1
d_call: TRBD2
clone_size: -
j_call: TRBJ2-1

cdr3_aa: CASSQGSGTGYEQYF
cdr3_nt: TGCGCCAGCAGCCAAGGGTCCGGGACGGGGTACGAGCAGTACTTC
v_call: TRBV4-1
d_call: -
clone_size: -
j_call: TRBJ2-7

cdr3_aa: CASSEGAGGSYNEQFF
cdr3_nt: TGTGCCAGCAGCGAAGGAGCGGGGGGCTCCTACAATGAGCAGTTCTTC
v_call: TRBV5-4
d_call: TRBD2
clone_size: -
j_call: TRBJ2-1

cdr3_aa: CASSSPRGTEAFF
cdr3_nt: TGTGCCAGCAGCTCCCCTCGGGGGACTGAAGCTTTCTTT
v_call: TRBV11-2
d_call: -
clone_size: -
j_call: TRBJ1-1

cdr3_aa: CASSRLAAGTDTQYF
cdr3_nt: TGTGCCAGCAGCCGACTAGCGGCTGGCACAGATACGCAGTATTTT
v_call: TRBV2
d_call: TRBD2
clone_size: -
j_call: TRBJ2-3

cdr3_aa: CASSIASGGPTDTQYF
cdr3_nt: TGTGCCAGCAGCATTGCTAGCGGGGGGCCCACAGATACGCAGTATTTT
v_call: TRBV7-6
d_call: TRBD2
clone_size: once
j_call: TRBJ2-3